Listed below are T cell receptor beta chains from one sample, sequenced in a study of shared clonotypes between healthy human individuals. Only in-frame clones appear in the TCRdb table, and some are missing; sequencing was by immunoSEQ multiplex PCR. This sample has approximately 1,500,000 clones, with approximately 96% found just once. Sequenced sample: naive CD4+ T cells sorted from blood. The receptors shown here come from a man aged 25 to 40 in good health. CDR3s include the opening cysteine and the closing phenylalanine or tryptophan. Each record gives: V gene, CDR3 protein.

TRBV10-3 CAISSDVGANVLTF
TRBV5-4 CASSFPLQETQYF
TRBV7-2 CASSFRREFHEQFF
TRBV5-4 CASSFDAGDTQYF
TRBV6-6 CASSYALAGGGGEQFF
TRBV6-1 CASSEPRGLAGELFF
TRBV7-8 CASTSRRHFETQYF
TRBV19 CASSILKTTTYEQYF
TRBV6-1 CANQQSPGEGKQYF
TRBV10-1 CASSEPPGTVWYTIYF
TRBV5-3 CARSLAKRGNSDNTGELFF
TRBV7-3 CASSPGLQETQYF
TRBV2 CASTLRETQYF
TRBV2 CASSYRVFTNEKLFF
TRBV11-1 CASSLDLSARSEQFF
TRBV28 CASSSAGTGFFNEQFF
TRBV28 CASSLTGQGLNVLTF
TRBV25-1 CASSDLRGRAFF
TRBV18 CASSEEGNEQFF
TRBV7-9 CASSLGGQAFYEQYF
TRBV4-1 CASSQVADRGTDTQYF
TRBV9 CASSRQGHTGELFF
TRBV28 CASRIRGYNQPQHF
TRBV6-6 CASSQTGGRLFF
TRBV27 CASRGDQQYF
TRBV28 CASSFDDRKDYGYTF
TRBV9 CASSEDSGGYEQYF
TRBV7-6 CASSLEGVFGGRAYEQYF
TRBV28 CASSFILTGSWYEQYF
TRBV30 CAWSVLQGSYGYTF
TRBV28 CASSVPLLRNTEAFF
TRBV11-2 CASSLGGYQPQHF
TRBV5-1 CASSAGTSGTRIYTDTQYF
TRBV4-1 CASSQVRPPGNEQFF
TRBV5-1 CASSPARTGELFF
TRBV5-1 CASSLRAPGAKNIQYF
TRBV27 CASLRRGTTNEQYF
TRBV19 CASSLTQANYGYTF
TRBV28 CASTRGPAEQYF
TRBV19 CASSIDRPRRDNEQFF
TRBV9 CASSGQGNGYSGNTIYF
TRBV5-1 CASSLGPAGPNTGELFF